The 23 T cell receptor beta chains given below trace back to one sample, sequenced in a study of blood T cells in healthy people across ages. A second roughly 6 to 11 cycle PCR used barcoded and J-beta primers. TCRdb ran MiXCR on the 5' RACE reads and lists one entry per CDR3 protein. The sample includes fewer than 2 million distinct CDR3 sequences, roughly two fifths of them seen just once. Source material: blood. These receptors all stem from a human donor in good health.

The chain employs TRBV12-3 or TRBV12-4 and TRBJ2-4; no definite D call. The end of the DNA fits TRBJ2-7 better, so the J call may be wrong. This CDR3 spans 15 amino acids. Here the CDR3 DNA reads TGTGCCAGCAGTTTAGCGGGCAGGAAGGGCTACGAGCAGTACTTC. It is translated as CASSLAGRKGYEQYF.

The sample holds a few counts of this clonotype. V gene TRBV7-9 combines with J gene TRBJ1-2; no reliable D call. The CDR3 consists of 12 residues. Germline V gene data show CDR1 as SEHNR and CDR2 as FQNEAQ (reference sequence). Trimming pared 7 bases from V and 8 bases from J, leaving 14 bases between. Written as DNA, the CDR3 is TGTGCCAGCAACCCCGGGGTCGGGGGCTACACCTTC. It is translated as CASNPGVGGYTF.

The genes are TRBV7-3 and TRBJ1-1; unclear D gene. The CDR3 is 13 amino acids. V lost 6 bases and J lost 0, with 8 bases in between. Per the germline V gene, CDR1 is SGHTA and CDR2 is FQGTGA. DNA of the CDR3: TGTGCCAGCAGGCAGGCAGTGAACACTGAAGCTTTCTTT. Its translation is CASRQAVNTEAFF.

V usage is TRBV20-1 and J usage is TRBJ1-4, with a possible D match to TRBD1 (5 bases). V lost 6 bases to trimming and J lost 2 bases, with 13 bases between them. This CDR3 contains 14 residues. Germline assignment: CDR1 DFQATT and CDR2 SNEGSKA (reference sequence). The CDR3 bases are TGCAGTGCCCCCGACGGGACGACTAATGAAAAACTGTTTTTT. It codes for CSAPDGTTNEKLFF.

This clonotype was recorded a few times. The rearrangement joins TRBV7-2 to TRBJ2-1, with 11 positions matching TRBD2. The CDR3 has 15 residues. Germline CDR1 and CDR2: SGHTA and FQGNSA. Unmatched junction bases numbered 4, after V lost 5 bases and J lost 4 bases. The CDR3 reads CASSATSGRYNEQFF. CDR3 sequence (DNA): TGTGCCAGCAGCGCAACTAGCGGGAGATACAATGAGCAGTTCTTC.

This clonotype was detected only a few times. The CDR3 sequence: CSARDPGTPEQFF. The CDR3 DNA sequence: TGCAGTGCTAGAGATCCGGGGACACCTGAGCAGTTCTTC. The chain combines TRBV20-1 with TRBJ2-1; D may be TRBD1 (6 bases). Germline CDR1 is DFQATT and CDR2 is SNEGSKA (reference sequence). There are 13 residues in the CDR3. The V gene lost 0 bases and the J gene lost 9 bases, with 12 bases spanning the gap.

This clonotype was counted a single time. The junction does not match germline at one end; this may be a read error. This chain connects TRBV5-1 to TRBJ2-7, with 8 bases lining up with TRBD1. Germline V lookup: CDR1 SGHRS, CDR2 YFSETQ. The length of the CDR3 is 15 residues. CDR3 bases: TGCGTCAGCAGCCCTTTGACAGGGGTCGTCTACGAGCAGTACTTC. Translated: CVSSPLTGVVYEQYF.

CDR3 coding DNA: TGCGCCAGCAGCCAAGACAGCCAGGGCAGACAGCCCCAGCATTTT. Its translation: CASSQDSQGRQPQHF. The genes are TRBV4-1 and TRBJ1-5; TRBD1 might be the D (5 bases). The ends were cut back, 0 bases at V and 7 bases at J, with 13 bases in the middle. The CDR3 is 15 amino acids. Germline CDR1 and CDR2: MGHRA and YSYEKL.

This clonotype was observed a few times. The V and J genes are TRBV6-5 and TRBJ2-5, with D possibly TRBD1 on 6 matching bases. CDR1 and CDR2 (germline): MNHEY, SVGAGI. The V gene lost 6 bases and the J gene lost 3 bases, with 20 bases spanning the gap. The CDR3 loop spans 16 amino acids. The CDR3 nucleotides are TGTGCCAGCAGCCACACTTGGACAGTCTTGGAAGAGACCCAGTACTTC. This translates into CASSHTWTVLEETQYF.

The V call is TRBV7-8, the J call TRBJ2-3, with TRBD2 matching 10 bases. The J segment lost 5 bases and the V segment lost 3 bases, leaving 11 bases of the junction unmatched. CDR3 size: 17 residues. The germline gives CDR1 SGHVS, CDR2 FQNEAQ. CDR3 in amino acids: CASSFVAGGFSGDTQYF. The DNA of the CDR3 is TGTGCCAGCAGCTTCGTAGCGGGGGGCTTTTCGGGAGATACGCAGTATTTT.

This clonotype turned up a few times. V is TRBV7-9 and J is TRBJ2-1, with D hard to call. The CDR3 has 12 amino acids. Trimming took off 5 bases at V and 7 bases at J, with 9 bases between the two ends. In germline, CDR1 is SEHNR, CDR2 FQNEAQ (reference sequence). The CDR3 coding sequence is TGTGCCAGCAGCGCCGATCGGAATGAGCAGTTCTTC. It is translated as CASSADRNEQFF. Full variable domain (remainder filled in from reference TRBV7-9 and TRBJ2-1): DTGVSQNPRHKITKRGQNVTFRCDPISEHNRLYWYRQTLGQGPEFLTYFQNEAQLEKSRLLSDRFSAERPKGSFSTLEIQRTEQGDSAMYLCASSADRNEQFFGPGTRLTVL.

This clonotype has just a few counts. This chain connects TRBV24-1 to TRBJ1-2; a weak D match, TRBD1 (6 bases). V was pared by 4 bases and J by 4 bases, with 15 bases between. Germline CDR1 KGHDR, CDR2 SFDVKD. The CDR3 sequence is 15 residues long. The CDR3 loop reads CATSDTEWGAYGYTF. The CDR3 DNA is TGTGCCACCAGTGACACCGAGTGGGGGGCCTATGGCTACACCTTC.

This rearrangement joins TRBV20-1 to TRBJ2-7; 8 bases are shared with TRBD2. Germline V gives CDR1 DFQATT, CDR2 SNEGSKA (reference sequence). After removal of 3 bases from V and 7 bases from J, the junction contained 8 bases not matched to a gene. The length of the CDR3 is 13 residues. In nucleotides, the CDR3 is TGCAGTGCTAGTCCCCGACTAGCGAGGGAGCAGTACTTC. Its protein product is CSASPRLAREQYF.

Concerning this clonotype: In this CDR3 the conserved last residue, phenylalanine or tryptophan, is missing, so a read error is likely. The chain employs TRBV28 and TRBJ2-1, with TRBD2 matching 8 bases. Germline V lookup: CDR1 MDHEN, CDR2 SYDVKM. This CDR3 is built from 16 residues. With V trimmed by 6 bases and J by 4 bases, 11 bases remained unmatched. The CDR3 protein is CASSTSGTRQYNEQFV. The CDR3 DNA is TGTGCCAGCAGCACATCCGGGACTAGACAATACAATGAGCAGTTCGTC.

This clonotype was observed a handful of times. The genes are TRBV9 and TRBJ2-4; D gene uncertain. The DNA end is a closer match to TRBJ2-5, so the J assignment may be wrong. The CDR3 consists of 13 residues. CDR1 is SGDLS and CDR2 is YYNGEE in the germline V gene. CDR3 DNA sequence: TGTGCCAGCAGCGTCCGATCCCAAGAGACCCAGTACTTC. This codes for CASSVRSQETQYF.

As for this clonotype: This is likely a read error, given that the CDR3 carries no conserved phenylalanine or tryptophan at its end. J is TRBJ2-5 and V is TRBV5-6, with 7 bases matching TRBD1. The J call is doubtful: the DNA matches TRBJ2-7 better. The germline CDR1 and CDR2 sequences are SGHDT and YYEEEE. There are 14 residues in the CDR3. CDR3 DNA sequence: TGTGCCAGCAGCGGATCGGGACAGAACTACGAGCAGTACCTC. This codes for CASSGSGQNYEQYL.

There are a few counts of this clonotype. The DNA of the CDR3 is TGTGCCAGCAGTTTAGCGCCGGCGCGGAACAATGAGCAGTTCTTC. Translation gives CASSLAPARNNEQFF. The V gene is TRBV12-3 or TRBV12-4, the J gene TRBJ2-1; D is unclear. Between the trimmed V and J ends, which lost 0 bases and 5 bases, there was a span of 11 bases. The CDR3 runs to 15 residues.

This clonotype was seen more than once but under ten times. This rearrangement joins TRBV20-1 to TRBJ1-1; D gene ambiguous. There are 14 residues in the CDR3. Germline CDR1 and CDR2: DFQATT and SNEGSKA (reference sequence). Between the trimmed V and J ends, which lost 0 bases and 5 bases, there was a span of 13 bases. CDR3 loop: CSARDRVGNTEAFF. The DNA of the CDR3 is TGCAGTGCTAGAGATCGGGTAGGGAATACTGAAGCTTTCTTT.

This chain joins TRBV29-1 and TRBJ2-1; D is undetermined. The CDR3 is 12 residues long. V was shortened by 6 bases and J by 12 bases, with 18 bases between the two germline ends. CDR1 and CDR2 from the germline V gene are SQVTM and ANQGSEA. In nucleotides, the CDR3 is TGCAGCGTGAACCCTACTACTCCCTCGCAGTTCTTC. It translates to CSVNPTTPSQFF.

This clonotype was found once. V and J are TRBV20-1 and TRBJ2-1; a possible D gene is TRBD2 (5 bases). The V gene lost 6 bases and the J gene lost 5 bases, with 14 bases spanning the gap. CDR1 DFQATT and CDR2 SNEGSKA come from the germline V gene (reference sequence). The CDR3 spans 13 residues. As DNA, the CDR3 is TGCAGTGCGTTAGACTACCTCAACAATGAGCAGTTCTTC. Its protein product is CSALDYLNNEQFF.

This rearrangement joins TRBV18 to TRBJ1-6; a possible D gene is TRBD1 (6 bases). Per germline, CDR1 KGHSH and CDR2 LQKENI. This CDR3 contains 15 residues. V lost 5 bases and J lost 6, with 14 bases in between. DNA for the CDR3: TGTGCCAGCTCAGCGGGGGGCCCATCTAATTCACCCCTCCACTTT. Its translation is CASSAGGPSNSPLHF.

The chain links TRBV4-1 to TRBJ1-4; 9 bases agree with TRBD1. V lost 1 base to trimming and J lost 8 bases; unmatched junction nucleotides: 14. The CDR3 sequence is 18 residues long. Germline V gives CDR1 MGHRA, CDR2 YSYEKL. The CDR3 sequence is CASSQGWGPGQGKEKLFF. As DNA, the CDR3 is TGCGCCAGCAGCCAAGGTTGGGGGCCGGGACAGGGCAAAGAAAAACTGTTTTTT.

There are a few counts of this clonotype. This sequence joins TRBV6-2 or TRBV6-3 and TRBJ2-7; D is ambiguous. The V end lost 6 bases, the J end lost 1 base, and 13 bases lay between the germline ends. Germline values: CDR1 MNHEY, CDR2 SVGEGT. The CDR3 has 14 residues. The CDR3 DNA reads TGTGCCAGCAGCCCCCTGAAGGGTTCCTACGAGCAGTACTTC. Translated: CASSPLKGSYEQYF.